The 7 T cell receptor beta chains given below trace back to one sample, sequenced in a study of blood T cells in healthy people across ages. Using a J-beta primer mix together with a sample-barcoded 5' primer, a second PCR was run for roughly 7 to 12 cycles. TCRdb itself ran the 5' RACE reads through MiXCR, one entry per CDR3 protein. The sample consists of hundreds of thousands of distinct CDR3 sequences, over 40% of them appearing once. Sequenced: blood. The source of these receptors is a woman older than 75 in good health.

This clonotype was observed a handful of times. The chain's CDR3 is CASSYLAQRALASTDTQYF. The DNA of the CDR3 is TGTGCCAGCAGTTATTTAGCACAGCGGGCCCTCGCTAGCACAGATACGCAGTATTTT. This chain uses TRBV5-4 with TRBJ2-3, with a tentative D call TRBD2 (6 bases). With 5 bases removed from V and 0 bases from J, the gap between germline ends came to 25 bases. The germline CDR1 and CDR2 sequences are SGHNT and YYREEE (reference sequence). The CDR3 runs to 19 residues.

The V and J genes are TRBV24-1 and TRBJ2-3; D possibly corresponds to TRBD1 (5 bases). Trimming took 5 bases from V and 5 from J, leaving 13 bases between them. The CDR3 extends over 14 amino acids. Germline V gives CDR1 KGHDR, CDR2 SFDVKD. In nucleotides, the CDR3 is TGTGCCACCAGTGCCCGGTCCCAGGGAGATACGCAGTATTTT. Residues: CATSARSQGDTQYF.

The chain recombines TRBV20-1 with TRBJ2-2; D not resolved. The CDR3 is 13 residues long. Germline V gene sequence: CDR1 DFQATT, CDR2 SNEGSKA (reference sequence). Trimming took off 6 bases at V and 3 bases at J, with 11 bases between the two ends. The CDR3 region is CSAPLPDTGELFF. CDR3 nucleotides: TGCAGTGCCCCCCTACCGGACACCGGGGAGCTGTTTTTT.

The rearrangement joins TRBV6-2 or TRBV6-3 to TRBJ1-5; 11 bases fit TRBD1. Germline V gives CDR1 MNHEY, CDR2 SVGEGT. CDR3 length: 15 residues. J lost 2 bases, V lost 5 bases, and 2 bases had no gene match. The CDR3, as DNA: TGTGCCAGCAGTGCGGGACAGGGGGGCAATCAGCCCCAGCATTTT. It specifies CASSAGQGGNQPQHF.

This clonotype appeared a few times. The J gene is TRBJ2-1, the V gene TRBV19; 8 nucleotides match TRBD2. After removal of 10 bases from V and 6 bases from J, the junction contained 11 bases not matched to a gene. Looked up from germline, CDR1 is LNHDA and CDR2 is SQIVND (reference sequence). The CDR3 runs to 14 residues. CDR3 region: CATSRLAGINEQFF. DNA of the CDR3: TGTGCCACCTCCCGATTAGCGGGGATCAATGAGCAGTTCTTC. Drawing the rest from reference TRBV19 and TRBJ2-1, the complete variable domain is DGGITQSPKYLFRKEGQNVTLSCEQNLNHDAMYWYRQDPGQGLRLIYYSQIVNDFQKGDIAEGYSVSREKKESFPLTVTSAQKNPTAFYLCATSRLAGINEQFFGPGTRLTVL.

Regarding this clonotype: The junction shows a germline mismatch at one end, possibly a read error. CDR3 sequence: CGVPRLAGTSNEQFF. CDR3 DNA sequence: TGCGGCGTTCCCAGACTAGCGGGGACCAGTAATGAGCAGTTCTTC. The chain combines TRBV29-1 with TRBJ2-1; 11 bases fit TRBD2. The CDR3 contains 15 residues. CDR1 and CDR2 from the germline V gene are SQVTM and ANQGSEA.

The V and J genes are TRBV7-2 and TRBJ1-3, with D hard to call. CDR3 size: 15 residues. CDR1 is SGHTA, CDR2 FQGNSA, per germline. Trimming stripped 1 base from V and 0 bases from J, with 7 bases between. The CDR3 DNA reads TGTGCCAGCAGCTTAGGTCCGAGCTCTGGAAACACCATATATTTT. Translated, it gives CASSLGPSSGNTIYF.